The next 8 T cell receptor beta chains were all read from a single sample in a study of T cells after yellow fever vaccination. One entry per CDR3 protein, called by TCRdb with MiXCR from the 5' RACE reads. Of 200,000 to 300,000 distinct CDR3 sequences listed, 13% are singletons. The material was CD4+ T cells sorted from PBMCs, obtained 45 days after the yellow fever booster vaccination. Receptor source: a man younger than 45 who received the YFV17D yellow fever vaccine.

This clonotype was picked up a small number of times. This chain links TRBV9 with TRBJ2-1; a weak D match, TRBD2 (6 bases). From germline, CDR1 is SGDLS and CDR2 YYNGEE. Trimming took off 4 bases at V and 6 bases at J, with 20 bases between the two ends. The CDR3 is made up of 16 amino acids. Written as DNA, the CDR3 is TGTGCCAGCAGCTCACACCCGGGGGTAGCGGTCAATGAGCAGTTCTTC. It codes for CASSSHPGVAVNEQFF.

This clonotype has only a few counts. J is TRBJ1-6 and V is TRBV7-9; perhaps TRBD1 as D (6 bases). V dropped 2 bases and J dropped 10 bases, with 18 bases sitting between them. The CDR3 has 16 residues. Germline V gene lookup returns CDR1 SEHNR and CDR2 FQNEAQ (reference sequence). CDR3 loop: CASSLSGRGQGSPLHF. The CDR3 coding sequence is TGTGCCAGCAGCTTAAGCGGCAGGGGCCAGGGCTCACCCCTCCACTTT.

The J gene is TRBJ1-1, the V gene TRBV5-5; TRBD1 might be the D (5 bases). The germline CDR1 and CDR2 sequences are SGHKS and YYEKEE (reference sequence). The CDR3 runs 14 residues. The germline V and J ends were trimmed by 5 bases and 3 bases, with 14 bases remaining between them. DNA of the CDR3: TGTGCCAGCAGACCAGGGAATGGGGACACTGAAGCTTTCTTT. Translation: CASRPGNGDTEAFF.

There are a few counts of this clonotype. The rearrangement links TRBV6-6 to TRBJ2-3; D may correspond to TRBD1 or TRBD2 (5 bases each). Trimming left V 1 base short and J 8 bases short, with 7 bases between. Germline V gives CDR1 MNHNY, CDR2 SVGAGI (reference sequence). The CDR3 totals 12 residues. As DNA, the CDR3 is TGTGCCAGCAGTTACTATGGGGGTACGCAGTATTTT. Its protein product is CASSYYGGTQYF.

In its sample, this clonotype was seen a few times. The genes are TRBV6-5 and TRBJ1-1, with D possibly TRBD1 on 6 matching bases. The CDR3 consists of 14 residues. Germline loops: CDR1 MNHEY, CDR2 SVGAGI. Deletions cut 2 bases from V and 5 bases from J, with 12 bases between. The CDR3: CASSYAGTRTEAFF. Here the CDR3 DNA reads TGTGCCAGCAGTTACGCCGGGACACGAACTGAAGCTTTCTTT.

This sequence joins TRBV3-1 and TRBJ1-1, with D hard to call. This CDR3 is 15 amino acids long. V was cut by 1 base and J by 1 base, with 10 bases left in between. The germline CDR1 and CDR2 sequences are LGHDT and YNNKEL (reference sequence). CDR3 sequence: CASSQVIPPNTEAFF. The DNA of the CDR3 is TGTGCCAGCAGCCAAGTAATACCTCCGAACACTGAAGCTTTCTTT.

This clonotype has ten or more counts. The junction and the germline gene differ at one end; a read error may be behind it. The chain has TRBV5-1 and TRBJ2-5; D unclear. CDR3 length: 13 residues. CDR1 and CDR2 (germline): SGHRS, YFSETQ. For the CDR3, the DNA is TGTGCCAGCAGCTTAAACAGAGGAGAGACCCAGTACTTC. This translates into CASSLNRGETQYF. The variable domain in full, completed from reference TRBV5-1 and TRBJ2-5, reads KAGVTQTPRYLIKTRGQQVTLSCSPISGHRSVSWYQQTPGQGLQFLFEYFSETQRNKGNFPGRFSGRQFSNSRSEMNVSTLELGDSALYLCASSLNRGETQYFGPGTRLLVL.

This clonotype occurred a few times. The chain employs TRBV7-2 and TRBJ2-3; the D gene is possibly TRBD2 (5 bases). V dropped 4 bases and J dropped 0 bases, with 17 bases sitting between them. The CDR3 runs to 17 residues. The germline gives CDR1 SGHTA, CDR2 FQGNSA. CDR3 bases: TGTGCCAGCAGCTCTTATCCTAGATCGGGGAGCACAGATACGCAGTATTTT. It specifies CASSSYPRSGSTDTQYF.